A selection of T cell receptor beta chains follows, all from one sample in a study of T cell responses to AZD1222 COVID-19 vaccine. Profiled with immunoSEQ multiplex PCR; TCRdb holds only in-frame clones, not every one. The sample has some 98,000 clones; approximately 91% are singletons. The sample consisted of peripheral blood, taken 28 days after the second AZD1222 dose. These receptors came from an adult who received the AZD1222 COVID-19 vaccine. The CDR3 runs from the conserved cysteine through the conserved F or W. The D gene is left open where the match is weak. Clone size is not always given. Where it is, it says once, few, many or a class for expanded clones.

CDR3nt,CDR3aa,j_gene,d_gene,v_gene,abundance
TGTGCCAGCAGCCCGACACACTCACAATTCTTC,CASSPTHSQFF,TRBJ2-1,NA,TRBV5-8,NA
TGTGCCAGCAGGACCCGGACAGGGAAAACGTTGAACACTGAAGCTTTCTTT,CASRTRTGKTLNTEAFF,TRBJ1-1,TRBD1,TRBV27,once
TGTGCCAGCAGGGACAACTATAATTCACCCCTCCACTTT,CASRDNYNSPLHF,TRBJ1-6,NA,TRBV2,NA
TGTGCCAGCAGACAAACAGGCATGAACACTGAAGCTTTCTTT,CASRQTGMNTEAFF,TRBJ1-1,NA,TRBV11-2,NA
TGCGCCAGCAGCTTGGGGGGACAGGGGGTCCCCTATGGGTATGGCTACACCTTC,CASSLGGQGVPYGYGYTF,TRBJ1-2,TRBD1,TRBV5-1,NA
TGTGCCAGCAGTGAAGCCTTACTAGCGGGAGGGGCAGATACGCAGTATTTT,CASSEALLAGGADTQYF,TRBJ2-3,TRBD2,TRBV2,NA
TGTGCCAGCAGCTTAGCTGACAATAATAATTCACCCCTCCACTTT,CASSLADNNNSPLHF,TRBJ1-6,NA,TRBV7-9,NA
TGTGCCAGCAGCTCAATAACTACAGGGACCTATGGCTACACCTTC,CASSSITTGTYGYTF,TRBJ1-2,NA,TRBV5-6,NA
TGTGCCAGCAGTACCGGGGCGGGAGTACCCTACGAGCAGTACTTC,CASSTGAGVPYEQYF,TRBJ2-7,TRBD2,TRBV5-6,NA
TGTGCCAGCAGTGGCCCCAGCGGCCCTCTCTACGAGCAGTACTTC,CASSGPSGPLYEQYF,TRBJ2-7,NA,TRBV2,NA
TGTGCCAGCAGCGTCGGGGTGGGGGGAGGCAATGAGCAGTTCTTC,CASSVGVGGGNEQFF,TRBJ2-1,NA,TRBV11-2,NA
TGCGCCAGCAGCCCCTTATTGGGGCTAGCGGGATTAAACGAGCAGTACTTC,CASSPLLGLAGLNEQYF,TRBJ2-7,TRBD2,TRBV5-1,once
TGTGCCAGCAGCCTACACCACCTAGGTTACGAGCAGTACTTC,CASSLHHLGYEQYF,TRBJ2-7,NA,TRBV7-9,once
TGTGCCAGCAGCTTCCAGGGTGCCCTTAATGAAAAACTGTTTTTT,CASSFQGALNEKLFF,TRBJ1-4,NA,TRBV11-2,NA
TGTGCCAGCAGTGGGAAAAATCAGCCCCAGCATTTT,CASSGKNQPQHF,TRBJ1-5,NA,TRBV27,NA
TGTGCCAGCAGCTTCCTCGGAAAGGGGGGTGAAGCTTTCTTT,CASSFLGKGGEAFF,TRBJ1-1,NA,TRBV9,few
TGTGCCAGCAGCGTAGGTCAACAGGGGATGAACACTGAAGCTTTCTTT,CASSVGQQGMNTEAFF,TRBJ1-1,TRBD1,TRBV9,NA
TGTGCCAGCAGTAGACTAGCGGGAGGCGAGCAGTACTTC,CASSRLAGGEQYF,TRBJ2-7,TRBD2,TRBV2,NA
TGTGCCAGCAGTCTTAGCGGGAGGTACCACGAGCAGTACTTC,CASSLSGRYHEQYF,TRBJ2-7,TRBD2,TRBV6-5,few
TGTGCCTGGAGTCAGGGCGGAGGGAACACTGAAGCTTTCTTT,CAWSQGGGNTEAFF,TRBJ1-1,NA,TRBV30,NA
TGTGCCAGCAGTTTGGCTAGCGGGGCTTCCTACGAGCAGTACTTC,CASSLASGASYEQYF,TRBJ2-7,TRBD2,TRBV28,NA
TGTGCCAGCATCCCGGGGAGGACTAGCGGTTACAATGAGCAGTTCTTC,CASIPGRTSGYNEQFF,TRBJ2-1,TRBD2,TRBV27,NA
TGTGCCAGCAGCCCCCGGACGCCCGCAACTAATGAAAAACTGTTTTTT,CASSPRTPATNEKLFF,TRBJ1-4,NA,TRBV14,NA
TGTGCCAGCAGCCCGCGGACTAGCGGCTACAATGAGCAGTTCTTC,CASSPRTSGYNEQFF,TRBJ2-1,TRBD2,TRBV5-5,NA
TGTGCCAGTAGTATAGAACTAGCGGGATCTCGGTCCAAAAACATTCAGTACTTC,CASSIELAGSRSKNIQYF,TRBJ2-4,TRBD2,TRBV19,once
TGTGCCAGCGAGGGAGGGAGCAGAAACACCATATATTTT,CASEGGSRNTIYF,TRBJ1-3,NA,TRBV12-3/TRBV12-4,NA
TGTGCCAGCAGCTTGAGGGCAGGTGGAGGCTACACCTTC,CASSLRAGGGYTF,TRBJ1-2,NA,TRBV5-6,NA
TGTGCCAGTAGTATAGCAGCCTGGGGCAATCAGCCCCAGCATTTT,CASSIAAWGNQPQHF,TRBJ1-5,NA,TRBV19,NA
TGTGCCAGCAGTTTAAATGTCGCCCAGGGCATCAACTATGGCTACACCTTC,CASSLNVAQGINYGYTF,TRBJ1-2,NA,TRBV27,few
TGTGCCAGCAGCTTGGCAGGGGGCGTTCTGGGTGAAAAACTGTTTTTT,CASSLAGGVLGEKLFF,TRBJ1-4,TRBD1,TRBV5-5,NA
TGTGCCAGCAGTTACCGTGGACAGGGGGCGCGAGGCTACACCTTC,CASSYRGQGARGYTF,TRBJ1-2,TRBD1,TRBV6-5,NA
TGTGCCACAGGGGGCGTCGCAGATACGCAGTATTTT,CATGGVADTQYF,TRBJ2-3,TRBD1,TRBV6-5,NA
TGTGCCACCAGCAGAGTCGGAGAGACCCAGTACTTC,CATSRVGETQYF,TRBJ2-5,NA,TRBV15,NA
TGTGCCAGCAGCTTGGACCTGGCCGGGGAGCTGTTTTTT,CASSLDLAGELFF,TRBJ2-2,NA,TRBV5-4,NA
TGTGCCAGCAGTACACTAGCGGGTAACTCCTACGAGCAGTACTTC,CASSTLAGNSYEQYF,TRBJ2-7,TRBD2,TRBV6-5,NA
TGTGCCAGCAGCCCGGGGGGGAGTAGGTACGAGCAGTACTTC,CASSPGGSRYEQYF,TRBJ2-7,TRBD2,TRBV7-6,NA
TGTGCCAGCAGCACCGAGACAGGGCTTGAGTACACTGAAGCTTTCTTT,CASSTETGLEYTEAFF,TRBJ1-1,TRBD1,TRBV9,NA
TGTGCCAGCAGCTTAGAAGAGTTTTTAGCGAGAACCCTTACGACAGATACGCAGTATTTT,CASSLEEFLARTLTTDTQYF,TRBJ2-3,NA,TRBV11-2,NA
TGTGCCAGCAGCCCCTCGGGCAGGGTTTGGGTCTCCTACGAGCAGTACTTC,CASSPSGRVWVSYEQYF,TRBJ2-7,NA,TRBV5-5,NA
TGTGCCAGCAGCTTTCAGGGGGCGGGAACTGAAGCTTTCTTT,CASSFQGAGTEAFF,TRBJ1-1,TRBD1,TRBV7-2,NA
TGTGCCAGCAGCTTAGGCCGGGAACCCTATGGCTACACCTTC,CASSLGREPYGYTF,TRBJ1-2,NA,TRBV11-2,NA
TGTGCCAGTAAAAGGACAAACTATGGCTACACCTTC,CASKRTNYGYTF,TRBJ1-2,NA,TRBV19,NA
TGTGCCAGCAGTACGGGTGGTGGGGCCAACGTCCTGACTTTC,CASSTGGGANVLTF,TRBJ2-6,NA,TRBV2,many
TGTGCCAGTGTTCAGGGTGGTGAAAAACTGTTTTTT,CASVQGGEKLFF,TRBJ1-4,NA,TRBV28,NA
TGTGCCAGCAATCTCTACAATGAGCAGTTCTTC,CASNLYNEQFF,TRBJ2-1,NA,TRBV2,NA
TGTGCCAGCAGCTCACAGGGGGCGGACACTGAAGCTTTCTTT,CASSSQGADTEAFF,TRBJ1-1,TRBD1,TRBV11-2,NA
TGTGCCAGCAGTTACCGCCCGACCAGGGAGGGGTCACCCCTCCACTTT,CASSYRPTREGSPLHF,TRBJ1-6,NA,TRBV6-5,NA
TGTGCCTGGAGTAGGGGGGAGGGCTATGGCTACACCTTC,CAWSRGEGYGYTF,TRBJ1-2,NA,TRBV30,NA
TGTGCCAGTTCGGGACAGGGGGCGGGAACGCAGTATTTT,CASSGQGAGTQYF,TRBJ2-3,TRBD1,TRBV19,NA
TGTGCCAGCAGTTTACAAGGACCATATGGCTACACCTTC,CASSLQGPYGYTF,TRBJ1-2,NA,TRBV28,NA
TGCGCCAGCCGGGTAGCGGGCGGCACAGATACGCAGTATTTT,CASRVAGGTDTQYF,TRBJ2-3,TRBD2,TRBV5-1,NA
TGTGCCAGCAGCGTAGACGCGGGACAGGGAGCCATTAACTATGGCTACACCTTC,CASSVDAGQGAINYGYTF,TRBJ1-2,TRBD1,TRBV9,NA
TGTGCCAGCTCACCGGGAGCCGCCGCATATAGCAATCAGCCCCAGCATTTT,CASSPGAAAYSNQPQHF,TRBJ1-5,NA,TRBV28,few
TGTGCCACCACCGGTCGCCGACTCTACAATGAGCAGTTCTTC,CATTGRRLYNEQFF,TRBJ2-1,NA,TRBV24-1,once
TGTGCCTGGAGTCCGACCCTTATCTACGAGCAGTACTTC,CAWSPTLIYEQYF,TRBJ2-7,NA,TRBV30,NA